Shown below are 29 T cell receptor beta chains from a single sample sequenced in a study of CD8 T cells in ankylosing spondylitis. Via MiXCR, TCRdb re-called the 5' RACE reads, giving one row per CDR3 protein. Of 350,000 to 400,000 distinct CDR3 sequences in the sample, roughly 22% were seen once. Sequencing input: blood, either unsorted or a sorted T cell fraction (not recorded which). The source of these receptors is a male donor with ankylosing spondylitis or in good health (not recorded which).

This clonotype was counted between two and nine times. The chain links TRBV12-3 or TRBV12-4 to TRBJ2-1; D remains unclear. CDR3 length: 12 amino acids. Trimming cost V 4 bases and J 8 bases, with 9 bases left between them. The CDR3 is CASSSGRHEQFF. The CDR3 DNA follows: TGTGCCAGCAGTTCCGGACGCCATGAGCAGTTCTTC.

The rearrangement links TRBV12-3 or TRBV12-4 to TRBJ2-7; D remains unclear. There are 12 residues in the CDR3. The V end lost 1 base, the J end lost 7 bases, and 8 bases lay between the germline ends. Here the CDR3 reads CASSLEPREQYF. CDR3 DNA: TGTGCCAGCAGTTTAGAACCCCGGGAGCAGTACTTC.

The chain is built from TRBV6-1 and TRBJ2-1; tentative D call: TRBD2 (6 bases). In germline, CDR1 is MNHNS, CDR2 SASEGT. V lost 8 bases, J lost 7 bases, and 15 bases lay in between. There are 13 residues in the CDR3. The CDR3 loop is CASSYGGNNEQFF. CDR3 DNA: TGTGCCAGCTCGTACGGGGGAAATAATGAGCAGTTCTTC.

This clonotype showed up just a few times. In nucleotides, the CDR3 is TGCAGCGTAGGACTAGCGGGGGTACGGGGAGATACGCAGTATTTT. Its translation: CSVGLAGVRGDTQYF. V and J are TRBV29-1 and TRBJ2-3, with 13 positions matching TRBD2. The CDR3 runs 15 residues. V lost 6 bases and J lost 5; bases outside the gene matches: 8. Germline-derived CDR1 and CDR2 are SQVTM and ANQGSEA.

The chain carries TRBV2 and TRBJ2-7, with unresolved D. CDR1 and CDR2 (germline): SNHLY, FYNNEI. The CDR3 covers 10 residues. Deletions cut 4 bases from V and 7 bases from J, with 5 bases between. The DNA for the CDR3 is TGTGCCAGCAGTGTAAGTGAGCAGTACTTC. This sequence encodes CASSVSEQYF.

DNA of the CDR3: TGCGCCAGCAGGGATATGAGCGAGCAGTACTTC. Protein sequence: CASRDMSEQYF. The V gene is TRBV10-2, the J gene TRBJ2-7; D gene unclear. Germline CDR1 reads WSHSY; CDR2 reads SAAADI. Trimming took off 6 bases at V and 6 bases at J, with 9 bases between the two ends. The length of the CDR3 is 11 residues.

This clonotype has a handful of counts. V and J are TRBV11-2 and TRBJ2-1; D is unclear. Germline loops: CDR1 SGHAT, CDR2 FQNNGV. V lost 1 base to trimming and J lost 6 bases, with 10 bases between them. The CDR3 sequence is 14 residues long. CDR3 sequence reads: CASSLAYLPNEQFF. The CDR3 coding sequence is TGTGCCAGCAGCTTAGCATACCTTCCCAATGAGCAGTTCTTC.

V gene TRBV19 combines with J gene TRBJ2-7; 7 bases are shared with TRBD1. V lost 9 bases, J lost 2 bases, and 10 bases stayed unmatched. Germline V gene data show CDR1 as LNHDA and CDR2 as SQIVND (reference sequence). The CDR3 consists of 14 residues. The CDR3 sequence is CASRTGASTYEQYF. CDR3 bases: TGTGCCAGCCGAACAGGGGCCAGCACCTACGAGCAGTACTTC.

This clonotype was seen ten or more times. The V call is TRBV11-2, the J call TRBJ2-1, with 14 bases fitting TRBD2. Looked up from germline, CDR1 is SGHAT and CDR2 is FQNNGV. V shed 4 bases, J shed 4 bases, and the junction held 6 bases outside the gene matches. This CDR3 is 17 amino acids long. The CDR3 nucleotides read TGTGCCAGCAGCTCCCTGACTAGCGGGGGGGCGTACAATGAGCAGTTCTTC. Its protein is CASSSLTSGGAYNEQFF.

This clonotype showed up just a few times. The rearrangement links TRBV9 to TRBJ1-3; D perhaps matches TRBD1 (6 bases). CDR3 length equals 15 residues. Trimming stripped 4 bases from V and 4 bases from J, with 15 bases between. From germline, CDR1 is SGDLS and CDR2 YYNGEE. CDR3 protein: CASSNDGGGGNTIYF. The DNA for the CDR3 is TGTGCCAGCAGCAATGATGGAGGGGGAGGAAACACCATATATTTT.

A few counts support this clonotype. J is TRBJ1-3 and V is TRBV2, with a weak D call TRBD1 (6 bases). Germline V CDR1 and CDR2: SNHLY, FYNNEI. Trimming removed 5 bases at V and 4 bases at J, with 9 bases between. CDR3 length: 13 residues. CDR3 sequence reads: CASSTGPGNTIYF. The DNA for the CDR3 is TGTGCCAGCAGTACAGGGCCAGGAAACACCATATATTTT.

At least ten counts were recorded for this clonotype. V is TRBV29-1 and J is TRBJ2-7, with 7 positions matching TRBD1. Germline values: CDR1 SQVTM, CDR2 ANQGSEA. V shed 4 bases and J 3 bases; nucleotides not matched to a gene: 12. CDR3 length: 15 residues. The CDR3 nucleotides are TGCAGCGTTGGATTAGAAGACAGGGCGATCTACGAGCAGTACTTC. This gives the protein CSVGLEDRAIYEQYF.

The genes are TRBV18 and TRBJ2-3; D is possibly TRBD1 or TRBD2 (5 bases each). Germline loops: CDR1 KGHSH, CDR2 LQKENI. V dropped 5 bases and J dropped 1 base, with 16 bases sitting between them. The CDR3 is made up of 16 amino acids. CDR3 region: CASSASSRGGTDTQYF. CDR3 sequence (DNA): TGTGCCAGCTCAGCCTCAAGCAGAGGGGGCACAGATACGCAGTATTTT.

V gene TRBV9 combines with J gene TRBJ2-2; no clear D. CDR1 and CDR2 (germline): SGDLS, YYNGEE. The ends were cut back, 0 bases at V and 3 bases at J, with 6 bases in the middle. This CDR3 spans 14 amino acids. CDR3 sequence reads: CASSVVPDTGELFF. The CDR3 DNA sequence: TGTGCCAGCAGCGTAGTCCCAGACACCGGGGAGCTGTTTTTT.

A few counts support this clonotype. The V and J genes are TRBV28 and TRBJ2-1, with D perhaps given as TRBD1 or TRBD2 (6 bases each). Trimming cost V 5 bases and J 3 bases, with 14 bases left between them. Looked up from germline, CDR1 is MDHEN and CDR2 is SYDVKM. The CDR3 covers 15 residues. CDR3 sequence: CASSPREGGYNEQFF. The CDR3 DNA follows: TGTGCCAGCAGTCCGAGAGAGGGGGGCTACAATGAGCAGTTCTTC. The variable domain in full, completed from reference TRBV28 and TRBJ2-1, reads DVKVTQSSRYLVKRTGEKVFLECVQDMDHENMFWYRQDPGLGLRLIYFSYDVKMKEKGDIPEGYSVSREKKERFSLILESASTNQTSMYLCASSPREGGYNEQFFGPGTRLTVL.

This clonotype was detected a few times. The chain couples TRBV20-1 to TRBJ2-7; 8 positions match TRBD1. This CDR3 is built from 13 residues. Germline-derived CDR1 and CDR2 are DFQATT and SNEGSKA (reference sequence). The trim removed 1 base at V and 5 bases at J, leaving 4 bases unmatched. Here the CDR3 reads CSARGTGRDEQYF. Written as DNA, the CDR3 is TGCAGTGCTAGAGGGACAGGGAGAGACGAGCAGTACTTC.

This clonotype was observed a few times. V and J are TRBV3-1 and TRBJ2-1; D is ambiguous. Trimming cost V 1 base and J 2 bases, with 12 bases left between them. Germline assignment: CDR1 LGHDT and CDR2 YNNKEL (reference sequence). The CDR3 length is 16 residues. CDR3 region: CASSQGIRITYNEQFF. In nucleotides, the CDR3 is TGTGCCAGCAGCCAAGGTATCCGGATCACCTACAATGAGCAGTTCTTC.

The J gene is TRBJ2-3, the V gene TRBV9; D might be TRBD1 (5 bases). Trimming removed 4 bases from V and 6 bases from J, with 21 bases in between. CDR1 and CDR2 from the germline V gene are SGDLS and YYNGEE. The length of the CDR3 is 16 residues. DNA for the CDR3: TGTGCCAGCAGCCCAGAAACAGGCGACGCAGCGGATACGCAGTATTTT. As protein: CASSPETGDAADTQYF.

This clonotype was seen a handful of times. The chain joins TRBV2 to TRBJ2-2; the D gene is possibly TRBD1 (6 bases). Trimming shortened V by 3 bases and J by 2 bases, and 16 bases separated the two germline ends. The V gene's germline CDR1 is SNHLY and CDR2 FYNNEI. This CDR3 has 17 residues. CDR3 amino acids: CASSDRGHRVNTGELFF. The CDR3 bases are TGTGCCAGCAGTGATAGGGGACACCGCGTAAACACCGGGGAGCTGTTTTTT. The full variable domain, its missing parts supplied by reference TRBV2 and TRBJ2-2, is EPEVTQTPSHQVTQMGQEVILRCVPISNHLYFYWYRQILGQKVEFLVSFYNNEISEKSEIFDDQFSVERPDGSNFTLKIRSTKLEDSAMYFCASSDRGHRVNTGELFFGEGSRLTVL.

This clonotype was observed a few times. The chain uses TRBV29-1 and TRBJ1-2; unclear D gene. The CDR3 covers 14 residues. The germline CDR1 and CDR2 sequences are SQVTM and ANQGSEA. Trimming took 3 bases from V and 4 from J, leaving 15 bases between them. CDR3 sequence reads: CSVDWAGVPYGYTF. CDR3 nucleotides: TGCAGCGTTGATTGGGCAGGCGTACCCTATGGCTACACCTTC.

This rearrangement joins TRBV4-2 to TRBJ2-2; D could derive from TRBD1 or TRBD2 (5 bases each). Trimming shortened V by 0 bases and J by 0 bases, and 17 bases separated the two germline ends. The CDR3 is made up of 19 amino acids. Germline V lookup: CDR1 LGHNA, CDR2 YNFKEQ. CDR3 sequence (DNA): TGTGCCAGCAGCCAAGACAGGGACGTGATGATGACGAACACCGGGGAGCTGTTTTTT. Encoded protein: CASSQDRDVMMTNTGELFF.

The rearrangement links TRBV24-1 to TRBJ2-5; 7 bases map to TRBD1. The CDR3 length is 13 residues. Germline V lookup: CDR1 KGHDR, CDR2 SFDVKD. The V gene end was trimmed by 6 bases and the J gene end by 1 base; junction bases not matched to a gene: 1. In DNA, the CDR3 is TGTGCCACCAGTCGGGACAGCCAAGAGACCCAGTACTTC. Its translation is CATSRDSQETQYF.

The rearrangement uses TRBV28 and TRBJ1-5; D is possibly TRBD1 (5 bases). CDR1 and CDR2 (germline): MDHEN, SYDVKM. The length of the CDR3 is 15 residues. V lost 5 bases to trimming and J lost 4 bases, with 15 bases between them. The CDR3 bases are TGTGCCAGCAGTCAGCTAGCGGGGGAGAATCAGCCCCAGCATTTT. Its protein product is CASSQLAGENQPQHF.

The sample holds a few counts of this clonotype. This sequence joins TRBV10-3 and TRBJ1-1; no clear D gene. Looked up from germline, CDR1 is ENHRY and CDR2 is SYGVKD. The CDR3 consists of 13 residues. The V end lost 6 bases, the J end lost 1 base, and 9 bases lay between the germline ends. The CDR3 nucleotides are TGTGCCATCAGGCTGGGAGAGAACACTGAAGCTTTCTTT. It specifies CAIRLGENTEAFF.

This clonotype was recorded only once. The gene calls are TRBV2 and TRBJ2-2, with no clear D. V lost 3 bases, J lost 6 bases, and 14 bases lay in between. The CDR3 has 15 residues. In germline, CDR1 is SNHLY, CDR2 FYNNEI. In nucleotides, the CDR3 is TGTGCCAGCAGTGATATGGCTAGTTGGGCCGGGGAGCTGTTTTTT. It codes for CASSDMASWAGELFF.

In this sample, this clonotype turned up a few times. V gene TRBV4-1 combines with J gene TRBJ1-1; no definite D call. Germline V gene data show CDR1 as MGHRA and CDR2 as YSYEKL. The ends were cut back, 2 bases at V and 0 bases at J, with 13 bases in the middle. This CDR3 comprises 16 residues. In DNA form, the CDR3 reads TGCGCCAGCAGCCAACACCCACAGACCATGAACACTGAAGCTTTCTTT. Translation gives CASSQHPQTMNTEAFF.

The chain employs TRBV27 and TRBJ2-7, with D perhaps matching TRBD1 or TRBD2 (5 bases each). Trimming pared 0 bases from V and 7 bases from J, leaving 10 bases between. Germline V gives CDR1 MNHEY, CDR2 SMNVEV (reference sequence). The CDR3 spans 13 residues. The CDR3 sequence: CASSLSGDEEQYF. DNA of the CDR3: TGTGCCAGCAGTTTATCGGGGGACGAGGAGCAGTACTTC.

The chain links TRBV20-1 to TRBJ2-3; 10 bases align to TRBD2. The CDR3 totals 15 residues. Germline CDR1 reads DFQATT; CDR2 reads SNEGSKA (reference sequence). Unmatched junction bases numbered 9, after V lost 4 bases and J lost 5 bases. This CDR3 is CSATSGGAGKDTQYF. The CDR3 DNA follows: TGCAGTGCTACCAGCGGGGGGGCCGGGAAAGATACGCAGTATTTT.

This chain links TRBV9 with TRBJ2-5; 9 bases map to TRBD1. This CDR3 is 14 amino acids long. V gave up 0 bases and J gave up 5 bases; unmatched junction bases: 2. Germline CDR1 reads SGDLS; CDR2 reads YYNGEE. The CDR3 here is CASSVVGTGETQYF. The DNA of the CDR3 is TGTGCCAGCAGCGTAGTGGGGACAGGGGAGACCCAGTACTTC.